The T cell receptor beta chain under discussion was sequenced for a study of T cells after yellow fever vaccination. TCRdb re-derived calls from the 5' RACE reads in MiXCR, one entry per CDR3 protein. There are around 530,000 distinct CDR3 sequences in the sample; roughly 17% occur only once, and 17% lies in the top ten. The specimen comprised PBMCs, sampled about 5 days after the first yellow fever vaccination. The clonotype was recovered from a young man who received the YFV17D yellow fever vaccine.

Here the CDR3 reads CASSLSSGENIQYF. Written as DNA, the CDR3 is TGTGCCAGCTCACTTTCTAGCGGAGAAAACATTCAGTACTTC. The chain is built from TRBV18 and TRBJ2-4, with 7 bases identical to TRBD2. The CDR3 runs to 14 residues. V was clipped by 4 bases and J by 5 bases; unmatched bases: 5. CDR1 is KGHSH, CDR2 LQKENI, per germline.